What follows are 4 T cell receptor beta chains derived from one specimen sequenced in a study of cytomegalovirus exposure and HLA in healthy donors. The PCR made use of 60 Vbeta and 13 Jbeta primers. Clones were sequenced by immunoSEQ multiplex PCR, and TCRdb holds only the in-frame ones, with some missing. The repertoire has 150,000 to 200,000 clones, 55% to 70% of them found once; the top ten carry around 3%. The sample consisted of PBMCs. These receptor sequences come from a woman aged 40-49 years in good health and CMV-seropositive.

The rearrangement uses TRBV4-3 and TRBJ2-5; no clear D. Germline lookup yields CDR1 LGHNA and CDR2 YSLEER. The CDR3 extends over 13 amino acids. Trimming took off 2 bases at V and 1 base at J, with 5 bases between the two ends. In DNA form, the CDR3 reads TGCGCCAGCAGCCAATATATCCAAGAGACCCAGTACTTC. It is translated as CASSQYIQETQYF.

For the CDR3, the DNA is TGTGCCAGCGGTGTTACAGGTTCACCCCTCCACTTT. This codes for CASGVTGSPLHF. J is TRBJ1-6 and V is TRBV9; the D gene is possibly TRBD1 (5 bases). Germline CDR1 and CDR2: SGDLS and YYNGEE. Trimming shortened V by 7 bases and J by 9 bases, and 11 bases separated the two germline ends. This CDR3 has 12 amino acids.

The genes are TRBV2 and TRBJ2-7; D gene ambiguous. Looked up from germline, CDR1 is SNHLY and CDR2 is FYNNEI. The CDR3 is made up of 14 amino acids. V lost 3 bases, J lost 6 bases, and 15 bases lay in between. The CDR3 nucleotides are TGTGCCAGCAGTGAGGTCGCGTTTGATTCCGAGCAGTACTTC. This codes for CASSEVAFDSEQYF.

The chain employs TRBV25-1 and TRBJ2-5; the match to TRBD1 covers 8 bases. CDR3 length equals 15 residues. The germline gives CDR1 MGHDK, CDR2 SYGVNS. Germline trimming cut 3 bases from V and 2 bases from J; bases unmatched to any gene: 5. As DNA, the CDR3 is TGTGCCAGCAGTGAGACAGGGGTTTTGCAAGAGACCCAGTACTTC. The encoded protein is CASSETGVLQETQYF.